This TCR beta chain was recorded in a study of cytomegalovirus exposure and HLA in healthy donors. The study's findings and limits: Being indistinguishable, some V segments were excluded, TRBV6-2 and TRBV6-3 among them. Follow-up analysis later connected one missense variant in DCLRE1C with trimming of TCR beta V- and J-genes.

Germline CDR1 and CDR2: LNHDA and SQIVND (reference sequence). This CDR3 has 13 residues. With 3 bases clipped from V and 8 bases from J, the junction kept 5 bases outside the gene matches. Researchers ran the PCR with 60 Vbeta and 13 Jbeta primers. Here immunoSEQ multiplex PCR was the method, and the copy in TCRdb shows in-frame clones only, minus some. Of 200,000 to 250,000 clones listed, around four fifths are singletons. Details on this clone: Its specificity is not known.

This chain joins TRBV19 and TRBJ1-2, with 8 bases aligning to TRBD1. Sequences were obtained from PBMCs. The TCR originated in a woman between 40 and 50 years old in good health and CMV-seronegative. The CDR3 DNA is TGTGCCAGTAGTATCGGGACAGGCTCCGGCTACACCTTC. Its protein is CASSIGTGSGYTF.